This paragraph reports one T cell receptor beta chain. Its binding antigen is unknown. The record has no base qualities; no much larger clone is one base away. Deletion took 1 base off V and 6 bases off J, with a span of 12 bases between the germline ends. The CDR3, from cysteine to phenylalanine, totals 14 residues. The sequence is cut down to CDR3 DNA, 42 bases in frame from base 1. CDR1 and CDR2 were assigned from the germline V gene as MDHEN and SYDVKM. Sequenced on an Illumina HiSeq 1500. TCRdb trimmed public reads at Q25 via fastp, called clones via MiXCR and kept in-frame beta chains. Entries that share a CDR3 protein sequence are merged under the most common genes and DNA. This sample has hundreds of thousands of distinct CDR3 sequences in its table, and roughly 30% of those were observed once. About 20% of the sample comes from the top ten. The record originates from a study of T cell repertoires in cytomegalovirus infection (dated by TCRdb to the late 2010s). A note on the overall study: The peptide stimulations were aimed at well-studied HLA-B-restricted epitopes as well as recently identified HLA-C-restricted CMV epitopes, whose presentation resists viral immunomodulation. Donor HLA type was relevant to the analysis, as public TCR beta signatures indicated carriage of CMV infection together with the matching HLA type. Study-wide findings and limitations: Cumulative frequency of public TCR beta family members discriminated carriers of CMV infection plus the relevant HLA type in this cohort and an independent roughly 320-donor cohort. The ex vivo response was dominated by HLA-C-restricted CMV-specific TCR beta clonotypes, and the single most frequent clonotype in two of eight donors was supplied by these HLA-C-restricted clonotypes.

The treatment or condition label, read with the paper, signifies: in vitro stimulation with specific CMV peptide epitopes to enrich CMV-specific T cells. Recombination connected TRBV28 to TRBJ1-2; the D segment cannot be called with confidence. Sample: cultured PBMCs, taken from culture after CMV antigen stimulation. The sequence came from a human donor in good health (CMV status not recorded). Some clones in this sample may be carry-over from other donors' samples. The CDR3 in this case is CASSLLYQVNGYTF. The DNA sequence follows: TGTGCCAGCAGTTTATTATACCAAGTTAATGGCTACACCTTC.